This T cell receptor beta chain was sequenced in a study of T cells after yellow fever vaccination. The CDR3 length is 13 residues. Germline V CDR1 and CDR2: MNHNY, SVGAGI (reference sequence). V was pared by 6 bases and J by 3 bases, with 3 bases of the junction left unmatched. One entry per CDR3 protein results from TCRdb running MiXCR on the 5' RACE reads. The sample has 400,000 to 650,000 distinct CDR3 sequences, about a fifth seen once. The sample was PBMCs, taken 21 days after the first yellow fever vaccination. The clonotype originates from a man younger than 35 who received the YFV17D yellow fever vaccine. The rearrangement joins TRBV6-6 to TRBJ1-1, with 8 bases that match TRBD1. CDR3 bases: TGTGCCAGCAGACAGGGACAGGACACTGAAGCTTTCTTT. This encodes CASRQGQDTEAFF.